This T cell receptor (beta chain) was retrieved from a study of blood T cells in healthy people across ages. A second PCR of about 7 to 11 cycles used a sample-barcoded 5' primer and a J-beta primer mix. Via MiXCR, TCRdb re-called the 5' RACE reads, giving one row per CDR3 protein. The sample holds about 1.5 million distinct CDR3 sequences; roughly 43% are singletons and the top ten take less than 5%. This clonotype occurred a few times. As yet, its antigen is unknown. Findings and limits, study-wide: The authors considered diversity estimates from one million T cells to be underestimates.

The CDR3 spans 14 residues. Germline V gene lookup returns CDR1 SGHDN and CDR2 FVKESK. Trimming removed 4 bases at V and 2 bases at J, with 11 bases between. The chain combines TRBV14 with TRBJ2-5; D perhaps matches TRBD1 (6 bases). Sequencing was carried out using blood. The TCR comes from a woman younger than 30 in good health. This CDR3 reads CASSRGQFQETQYF. CDR3 coding DNA: TGTGCCAGCAGCCGAGGACAGTTTCAAGAGACCCAGTACTTC.